This is a list of T cell receptor beta chains from one sample in a study of control samples from healthy donors and cancer patients. Clones were read by immunoSEQ multiplex PCR, and TCRdb kept only the in-frame ones, dropping some. Altogether fewer than 150,000 clones are present, 90% being singletons, with the ten largest covering more than 2%. The sequenced material came from blood. Receptors were obtained from a man aged 18 to 35 in good health. Each CDR3 is given with its conserved first and last residue. A D gene is named only where the DNA matches it firmly. Size values are once, few and many counts, or a class for expanded clones, and some rows have none.

v_call	clone_size	d_call	j_call	cdr3_aa	cdr3_nt
TRBV9	-	TRBD2	TRBJ2-2	CASAGTSGAGELFF	TGTGCCAGCGCGGGGACTAGCGGGGCCGGGGAGCTGTTTTTT
TRBV21-1	-	-	TRBJ2-3	CASSEPQGGSTDTQYF	TGTGCCAGCAGCGAACCACAGGGAGGGAGCACAGATACGCAGTATTTT
TRBV13	-	-	TRBJ2-2	CASSPKLRGTGELFF	TGTGCCAGCAGCCCCAAGCTCAGGGGCACCGGGGAGCTGTTTTTT
TRBV4-1	-	-	TRBJ1-2	CASSQDLPGVGHGYTF	TGCGCCAGCAGCCAAGATCTTCCGGGGGTAGGCCATGGCTACACCTTC
TRBV19	-	TRBD2	TRBJ2-5	CASRAGGGETQYF	TGTGCCAGTCGAGCGGGAGGGGGAGAGACCCAGTACTTC
TRBV9	-	-	TRBJ2-1	CASSAQGRGDEQFF	TGTGCCAGCAGCGCCCAAGGCAGGGGCGATGAGCAGTTCTTC
TRBV6-5	-	TRBD1	TRBJ1-1	CASRPGQPNTEAFF	TGTGCCAGCAGGCCGGGACAGCCGAACACTGAAGCTTTCTTT
TRBV4-1	once	-	TRBJ2-5	CASSQTPGPYGETQYF	TGCGCCAGCAGCCAAACCCCTGGGCCTTACGGAGAGACCCAGTACTTC
TRBV19	-	-	TRBJ1-5	CASSIFPRTASNQPQHF	TGTGCCAGTAGTATATTTCCGAGGACGGCTAGCAATCAGCCCCAGCATTTT
TRBV6-5	-	-	TRBJ1-4	CASSTQRREKLFF	TGTGCCAGCAGCACCCAACGTAGGGAAAAACTGTTTTTT
TRBV28	-	-	TRBJ1-1	CASSPPRTEAFF	TGTGCCAGCAGTCCTCCGCGCACTGAAGCTTTCTTT
TRBV5-1	-	-	TRBJ2-1	CASSSSATITSSYNEQFF	TGCGCCAGCAGCTCCTCTGCGACCATTACGAGCTCCTACAATGAGCAGTTCTTC
TRBV10-2	-	-	TRBJ2-5	CASSESRDQETQYF	TGCGCCAGCAGTGAGTCGAGGGACCAAGAGACCCAGTACTTC
TRBV3-1/TRBV3-2	-	TRBD1	TRBJ2-2	CASSQGTGTGELFF	TGTGCCAGCAGCCAAGGGACAGGCACCGGGGAGCTGTTTTTT
TRBV19	-	-	TRBJ2-3	CASSIGAGTLPDTQYF	TGTGCCAGTAGTATTGGCGCCGGGACCCTACCAGATACGCAGTATTTT
TRBV9	-	-	TRBJ1-4	CASSVDLAGDGEKLFF	TGTGCCAGCAGCGTAGATTTGGCAGGGGATGGGGAAAAACTGTTTTTT
TRBV21-1	few	-	TRBJ1-5	CASSKVMGHKSFSNQPQHF	TGTGCCAGCAGCAAAGTTATGGGGCATAAGAGTTTTAGCAATCAGCCCCAGCATTTT
TRBV5-1	-	-	TRBJ1-1	CASSQGLNTEAFF	TGCGCCAGCAGTCAAGGTTTGAACACTGAAGCTTTCTTT
TRBV3-1/TRBV3-2	-	-	TRBJ1-1	CASSQDPRGGPTEAFF	TGTGCCAGCAGCCAAGATCCAAGGGGGGGCCCCACTGAAGCTTTCTTT
TRBV19	-	-	TRBJ2-7	CASSSRQGGDEQYF	TGTGCCAGTAGTAGCCGACAGGGAGGTGACGAGCAGTACTTC
TRBV10-3	once	-	TRBJ1-1	CAISPDRADTEAFF	TGTGCCATCAGCCCGGACAGAGCGGACACTGAAGCTTTCTTT
TRBV20-1	-	-	TRBJ1-2	CSARAGDGYTF	TGCAGTGCTAGGGCGGGGGATGGCTACACCTTC
TRBV7-8	-	TRBD1	TRBJ2-1	CASSLGGQDYNEQFF	TGTGCCAGCAGCTTAGGGGGACAGGATTACAATGAGCAGTTCTTC
TRBV6-2/TRBV6-3	-	-	TRBJ1-1	CASSSGDMNTEAFF	TGTGCCAGCAGTTCCGGGGACATGAACACTGAAGCTTTCTTT
TRBV30	-	-	TRBJ2-6	CAWTGRGSGANVLTF	TGTGCCTGGACTGGACGGGGCTCTGGGGCCAACGTCCTGACTTTC
TRBV28	-	TRBD1	TRBJ2-7	CATTDRDYEQYF	TGTGCCACCACGGACAGGGACTACGAGCAGTACTTC
TRBV14	-	-	TRBJ1-5	CASSQGLDQPQHF	TGTGCCAGCAGCCAAGGGTTGGATCAGCCCCAGCATTTT
TRBV9	-	-	TRBJ2-7	CASGGGGTNSHEQYF	TGTGCCAGCGGGGGAGGCGGGACAAATTCCCACGAGCAGTACTTC
TRBV28	once	-	TRBJ2-6	CASSPASSGANVLTF	TGTGCCAGCAGTCCGGCTAGCTCTGGGGCCAACGTCCTGACTTTC
TRBV6-5	-	-	TRBJ2-3	CASGAVSTDTQYF	TGTGCCAGCGGGGCGGTGAGCACAGATACGCAGTATTTT
TRBV3-1/TRBV3-2	-	-	TRBJ2-1	CASSPQRPGHNEQFF	TGTGCCAGCAGCCCCCAGAGGCCTGGACATAATGAGCAGTTCTTC
TRBV20-1	-	TRBD1	TRBJ1-2	CSASRDRESNYGYTF	TGCAGTGCCAGTAGGGACAGGGAATCTAACTATGGCTACACCTTC
TRBV28	-	-	TRBJ1-2	CASFGRGANYGYTF	TGTGCCAGTTTCGGGCGAGGAGCTAACTATGGCTACACCTTC
TRBV14	-	-	TRBJ1-4	CASSLGTGGRLFF	TGTGCCAGCAGCCTTGGGACCGGCGGGCGACTGTTTTTT
TRBV5-4	-	-	TRBJ2-2	CASSLTSPTGELFF	TGTGCCAGCAGCTTGACTAGCCCTACCGGGGAGCTGTTTTTT
TRBV12-5	-	-	TRBJ2-5	CASGLSSAQETQYF	TGTGCTAGTGGTTTGTCTAGCGCCCAAGAGACCCAGTACTTC
TRBV25-1	-	TRBD1	TRBJ2-7	CASSEVYRGFNEQYF	TGTGCCAGCAGTGAAGTTTACAGGGGGTTCAACGAGCAGTACTTC
TRBV14	-	-	TRBJ1-2	CASSLTANYGYTF	TGTGCCAGCAGCCTTACAGCGAACTATGGCTACACCTTC
TRBV6-5	-	-	TRBJ2-1	CASSRPGLEAFF	TGTGCCAGCAGTCGCCCGGGGCTTGAGGCGTTCTTC
TRBV5-8	few	-	TRBJ1-4	CASSLVSTRNEKLFF	TGTGCCAGCAGCTTGGTCTCTACTCGGAATGAAAAACTGTTTTTT
TRBV28	-	TRBD1	TRBJ2-3	CASIRGHGDTQYF	TGTGCCAGCATCAGGGGGCACGGAGATACGCAGTATTTT
TRBV7-9	-	TRBD2	TRBJ2-3	CASSLDGGRIDTQYF	TGTGCCAGCAGCTTAGACGGCGGGAGAATAGATACGCAGTATTTT
TRBV19	once	-	TRBJ1-2	CASRRGTGYTF	TGTGCCAGTAGGAGGGGAACCGGCTACACCTTC
TRBV24-1	-	TRBD1	TRBJ2-5	CATSDKQGAGWKTQYF	TGTGCCACCAGCGACAAACAGGGGGCCGGCTGGAAGACCCAGTACTTC
TRBV24-1	-	TRBD2	TRBJ2-1	CATSASGSYYNEQFF	TGTGCCACCAGTGCGAGCGGGAGTTACTACAATGAGCAGTTCTTC
TRBV7-6	-	TRBD2	TRBJ2-3	CASSLWAGGSADTQYF	TGTGCCAGCAGCTTATGGGCGGGGGGGTCCGCGGATACGCAGTATTTT
TRBV12-3/TRBV12-4	-	-	TRBJ2-1	CATKLSVYNEQFF	TGTGCCACTAAGCTCTCGGTCTACAATGAGCAGTTCTTC
TRBV19	-	-	TRBJ1-4	CASFSQGNEKLFF	TGTGCCAGTTTTTCCCAGGGGAATGAAAAACTGTTTTTT
TRBV14	-	TRBD2	TRBJ2-1	CASSQDWGGRAENEQFF	TGTGCCAGCAGCCAAGATTGGGGCGGGAGGGCCGAAAATGAGCAGTTCTTC